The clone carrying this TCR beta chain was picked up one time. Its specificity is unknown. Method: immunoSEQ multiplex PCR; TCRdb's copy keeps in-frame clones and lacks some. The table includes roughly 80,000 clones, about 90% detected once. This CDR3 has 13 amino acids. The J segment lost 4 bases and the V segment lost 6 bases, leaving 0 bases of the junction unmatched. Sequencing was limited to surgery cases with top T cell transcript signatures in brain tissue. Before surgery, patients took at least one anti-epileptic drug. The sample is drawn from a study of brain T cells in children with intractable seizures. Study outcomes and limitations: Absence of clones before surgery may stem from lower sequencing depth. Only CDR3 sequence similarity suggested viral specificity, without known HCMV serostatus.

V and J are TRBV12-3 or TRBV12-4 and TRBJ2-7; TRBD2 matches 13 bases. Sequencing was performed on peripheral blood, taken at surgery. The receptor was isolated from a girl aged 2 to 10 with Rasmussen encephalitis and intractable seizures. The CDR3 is CASRTSGRYEQYF. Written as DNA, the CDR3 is TGTGCCAGCAGGACTAGCGGGAGGTACGAGCAGTACTTC.